The entry that follows covers one TCR beta chain sequence. The antigen is undetermined. Using immunoSEQ multiplex PCR, the repertoire was profiled, and TCRdb retains in-frame clones only, with some absent. The sample has 150,000 to 170,000 clones; around 84% are singletons. The sample originates from a study of cytomegalovirus exposure and HLA in healthy donors. The study's findings and limits: Subsequent analysis found a tendency for first-cohort TCR clusters to co-occur within the 120 or so validation repertoires. The listing of 150 to 200 TCR beta chains classed them as cytomegalovirus-associated.

The sequenced sample consisted of PBMCs. The clonotype comes from a human donor in good health.

The CDR3 here is CASSVEGGISYNEQFF. The CDR3 nucleotides are TGTGCCAGCAGCGTAGAAGGCGGGATCTCCTACAATGAGCAGTTCTTC. The V call is TRBV9, the J call TRBJ2-1, with D maybe TRBD2 (6 bases). Germline-derived CDR1 and CDR2 are SGDLS and YYNGEE. Trimming left V 0 bases short and J 0 bases short, with 10 bases between. The CDR3 covers 16 residues.